The following is a T cell receptor (beta chain) sequence with its context. Its antigen specificity is not known. No base qualities exist here, and no much larger clone lies one base off it. The protocol used for the library was 5' RACE. The sample was run on an Illumina HiSeq 2500. A second PCR of about 6 to 11 cycles was performed with a sample-barcoded 5' primer and a J-beta primer mix. A template-switch 5' adaptor carrying 12 random nucleotides introduced a unique molecular identifier onto each TCR beta cDNA molecule. Each sample yielded at least 3 million CDR3-containing paired-end reads. First-strand cDNA was synthesized from all RNA with the Mint cDNA synthesis kit, primed by a TRBC-specific oligonucleotide. Following uracil-DNA glycosylase treatment, all cDNA underwent a first 18-cycle PCR with the universal primers M1SS and BC2_uni_R. As for the original processing: For normalization, 1 million high-quality reads were randomly selected from each sample, with every read carrying a distinct molecular identifier. Reads sharing molecular identifiers were discarded rather than binned into consensus sequences. MiTCR, set to a Q25 quality threshold and the strictest error-elimination algorithm, was used for CDR3 identification, clonotype clustering and error correction. A nonparametric unseen species model using Euler transformation provided a lower-bound estimate of total TCR beta diversity. The public sequencing data were trimmed at Q25 with fastp and processed into clonotypes with MiXCR by TCRdb, which kept only in-frame beta chains. Each CDR3 protein gets just one entry, which takes the most common genes and DNA from the rows behind it. Here the V and J calls rest on TCRdb's processing, not on the authors' analysis. For this sample the table gives 800,000 to 1,000,000 distinct CDR3 sequences, of which about 48% were detected only once. Over 10% of the sample rests with the top ten.

Systemically healthy Caucasian individuals from Russia, approximately 39 in total and aged about 6 to 90 years, were included as donors. Ten milliliters of peripheral blood were drawn from each donor into EDTA-treated Vacutainer tubes. Ficoll-Paque density-gradient centrifugation was used to isolate PBMCs, with at least 7 million per sample. Total RNA was extracted from PBMCs with Trizol reagent, with at least 5 micrograms obtained per sample. For every donor, flow cytometry on a PBMC aliquot measured the percentage of naive CD45RAhigh/CD27high T cells. The entry originates in a study of blood T cells in healthy people across ages (dated by TCRdb to 2015 to 2017). In the study overall: In model experiments, template switching captured about one uniquely barcoded TCR beta cDNA molecule for every two T cells. Age-related changes in TCR beta repertoire diversity were measured in the study by deep sequencing normalized with unique cDNA molecular identifiers. The donors were divided into four age groups: young (average approximately 17 years), middle-aged (around 41), aged (approximately 62) and long-lived (more than 75). To avoid experimental bias, donors of different ages were spread randomly across the sequencing lanes. Two additional independent replicas of 1 million unique cDNA reads from the same blood draw were analyzed for two donors (one aged 18 to 30 and one aged 80 or older).

V has 4 bases trimmed and J has 1 base trimmed; junction bases matching no gene number 8. Reading from cysteine to phenylalanine, the CDR3 counts 16 amino acids. The CDR3 DNA has 48 bases and is translated from base 1. Via the germline V gene, CDR1 is SGHRS and CDR2 YFSETQ. What the work shows at the level of the full study, not this receptor alone: Since profiling was done on bulk unsorted PBMCs, naive and antigen-experienced compartments could not be conclusively compared. Observed TCR beta diversity correlated strongly with the percentage of naive T cells measured by flow cytometry. Estimates of total diversity from one million sequenced T cells were regarded as lower bounds and underestimates. Because the CMV infection status of the donors was unknown, age-related changes in expanded clonotypes may potentially have been confounded. Observed TCR beta diversity per million T cells fell roughly linearly with age, and a significant reduction was already apparent by age roughly 40. The long-lived group showed more naive CD4+ T cells, fewer expanded clones and increased TCR diversity than the aged group, suggesting age selection.

The receptor chain draws on TRBV5-1 and TRBJ1-1; 9 bases in between match TRBD1. The sequenced sample consisted of blood. This TCR derives from a man aged 30-40 years in good health. CDR3 reads: CASSRTGATGNTEAFF. The nucleotide sequence is TGCGCCAGCAGCAGGACAGGGGCCACAGGGAACACTGAAGCTTTCTTT.